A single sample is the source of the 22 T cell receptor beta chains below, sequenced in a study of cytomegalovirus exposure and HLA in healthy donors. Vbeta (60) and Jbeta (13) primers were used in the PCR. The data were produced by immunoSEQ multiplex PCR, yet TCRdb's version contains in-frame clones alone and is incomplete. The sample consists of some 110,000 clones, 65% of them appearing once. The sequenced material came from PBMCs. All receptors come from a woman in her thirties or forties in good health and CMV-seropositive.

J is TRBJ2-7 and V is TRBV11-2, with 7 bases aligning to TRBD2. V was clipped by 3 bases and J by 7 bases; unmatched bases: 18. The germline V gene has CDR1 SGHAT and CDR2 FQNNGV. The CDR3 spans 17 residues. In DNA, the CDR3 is TGTGCCAGCAGCTTTCTTACGGCCGGGAGGTTACGGGGAGAGCAGTACTTC. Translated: CASSFLTAGRLRGEQYF.

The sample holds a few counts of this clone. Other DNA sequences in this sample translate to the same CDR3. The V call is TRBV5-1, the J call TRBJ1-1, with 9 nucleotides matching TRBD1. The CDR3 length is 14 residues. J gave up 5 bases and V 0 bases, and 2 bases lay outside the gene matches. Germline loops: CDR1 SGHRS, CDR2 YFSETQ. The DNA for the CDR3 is TGCGCCAGCAGCTTGGGACAGGGGGTAACTGAAGCTTTCTTT. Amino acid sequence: CASSLGQGVTEAFF.

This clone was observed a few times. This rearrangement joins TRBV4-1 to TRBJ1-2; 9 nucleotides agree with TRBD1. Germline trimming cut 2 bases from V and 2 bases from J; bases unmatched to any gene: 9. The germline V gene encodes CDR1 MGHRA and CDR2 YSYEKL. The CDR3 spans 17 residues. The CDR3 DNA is TGCGCCAGCAGCCAACCGGGACAGGGAGCGCTGAACTATGGCTACACCTTC. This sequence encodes CASSQPGQGALNYGYTF.

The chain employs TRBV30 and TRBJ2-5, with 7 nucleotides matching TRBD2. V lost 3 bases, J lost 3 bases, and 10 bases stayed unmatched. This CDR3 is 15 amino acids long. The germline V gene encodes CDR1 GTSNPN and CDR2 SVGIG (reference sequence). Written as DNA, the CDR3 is TGTGCCTGGAGCCTCCTGGGGGGAGGGGAAGAGACCCAGTACTTC. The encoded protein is CAWSLLGGGEETQYF. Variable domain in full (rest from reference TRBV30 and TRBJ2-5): SQTIHQWPATLVQPVGSPLSLECTVEGTSNPNLYWYRQAAGRGLQLLFYSVGIGQISSEVPQNLSASRPQDRQFILSSKKLLLSDSGFYLCAWSLLGGGEETQYFGPGTRLLVL.

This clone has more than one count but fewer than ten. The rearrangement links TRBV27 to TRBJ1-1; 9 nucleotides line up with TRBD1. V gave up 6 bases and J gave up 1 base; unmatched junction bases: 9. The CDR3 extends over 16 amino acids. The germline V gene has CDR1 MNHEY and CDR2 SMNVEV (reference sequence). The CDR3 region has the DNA TGTGCCAGCAGCCCCGGGACAGGGATTACGAACACTGAAGCTTTCTTT. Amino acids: CASSPGTGITNTEAFF.

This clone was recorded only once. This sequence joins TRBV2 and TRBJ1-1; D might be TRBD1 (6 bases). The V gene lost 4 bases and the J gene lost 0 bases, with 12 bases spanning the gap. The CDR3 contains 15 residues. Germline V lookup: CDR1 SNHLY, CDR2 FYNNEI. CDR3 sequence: CASSVGHSMNTEAFF. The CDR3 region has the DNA TGTGCCAGCAGTGTGGGACACTCCATGAACACTGAAGCTTTCTTT.

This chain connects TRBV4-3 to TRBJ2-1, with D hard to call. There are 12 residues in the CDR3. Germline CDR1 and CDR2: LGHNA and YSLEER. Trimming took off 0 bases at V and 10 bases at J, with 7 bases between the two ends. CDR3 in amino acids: CASSQDLREQFF. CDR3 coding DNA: TGCGCCAGCAGCCAAGATTTGAGGGAGCAGTTCTTC.

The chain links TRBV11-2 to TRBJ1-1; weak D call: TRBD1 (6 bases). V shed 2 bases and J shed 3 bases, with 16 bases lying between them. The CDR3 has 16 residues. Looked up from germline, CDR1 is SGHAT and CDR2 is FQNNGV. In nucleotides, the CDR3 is TGTGCCAGCAGCTTAAGCGGGGGGCGCCTGGACACTGAAGCTTTCTTT. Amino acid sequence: CASSLSGGRLDTEAFF.

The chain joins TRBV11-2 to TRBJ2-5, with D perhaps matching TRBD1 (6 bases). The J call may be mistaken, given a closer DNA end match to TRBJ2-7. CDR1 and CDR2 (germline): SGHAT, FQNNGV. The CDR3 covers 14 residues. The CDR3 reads CASSLVQDSYEQYF. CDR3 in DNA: TGTGCCAGCAGCTTAGTTCAGGACAGCTACGAGCAGTACTTC.

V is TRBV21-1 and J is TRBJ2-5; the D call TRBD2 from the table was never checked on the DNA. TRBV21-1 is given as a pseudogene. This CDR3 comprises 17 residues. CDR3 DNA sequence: TGTGCCAGCACCAAACGACTAGCGGGATCTCGTCGAGAGACCCAGTACTTC. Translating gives CASTKRLAGSRRETQYF.

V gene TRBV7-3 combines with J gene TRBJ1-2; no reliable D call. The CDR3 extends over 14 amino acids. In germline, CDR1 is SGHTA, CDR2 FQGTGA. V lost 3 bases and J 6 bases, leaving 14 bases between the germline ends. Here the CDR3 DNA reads TGTGCCAGCAGCTTCTACCCCGGGGAGGATGGCTACACCTTC. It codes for CASSFYPGEDGYTF.

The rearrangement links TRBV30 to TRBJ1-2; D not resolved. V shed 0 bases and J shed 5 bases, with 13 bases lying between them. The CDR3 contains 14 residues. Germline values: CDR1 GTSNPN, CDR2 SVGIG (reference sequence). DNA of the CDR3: TGTGCCTGGAGTGTACGTTTCCGGGTTTATGGCTACACCTTC. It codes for CAWSVRFRVYGYTF.

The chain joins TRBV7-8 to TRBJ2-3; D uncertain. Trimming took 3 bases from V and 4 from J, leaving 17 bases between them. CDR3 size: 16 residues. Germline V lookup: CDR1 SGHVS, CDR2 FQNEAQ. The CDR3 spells CASSFRGQPLADTQYF. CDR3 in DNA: TGTGCCAGCAGCTTCCGCGGCCAGCCCCTTGCAGATACGCAGTATTTT.

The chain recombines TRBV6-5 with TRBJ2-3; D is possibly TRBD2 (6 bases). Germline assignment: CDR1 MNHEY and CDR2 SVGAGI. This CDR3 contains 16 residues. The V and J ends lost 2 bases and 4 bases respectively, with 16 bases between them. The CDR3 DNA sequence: TGTGCCAGCAGTTACGAACCGCCTCCGGGGGCAGATACGCAGTATTTT. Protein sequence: CASSYEPPPGADTQYF.

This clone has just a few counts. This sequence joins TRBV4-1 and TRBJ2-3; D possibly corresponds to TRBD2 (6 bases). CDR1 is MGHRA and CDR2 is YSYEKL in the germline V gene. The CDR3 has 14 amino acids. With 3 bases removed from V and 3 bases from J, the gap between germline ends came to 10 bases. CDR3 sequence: CASSQGLFTDTQYF. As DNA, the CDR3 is TGCGCCAGCAGCCAGGGACTTTTTACAGATACGCAGTATTTT.

The CDR3 spells CASSISAGRNEQFF. CDR3 bases: TGTGCCAGTAGTATTAGCGCAGGGAGGAATGAGCAGTTCTTC. The chain employs TRBV19 and TRBJ2-1; TRBD2 might be the D (6 bases). Germline CDR1 and CDR2: LNHDA and SQIVND (reference sequence). V gave up 3 bases and J gave up 7 bases, with 13 bases separating them. This CDR3 has 14 amino acids.

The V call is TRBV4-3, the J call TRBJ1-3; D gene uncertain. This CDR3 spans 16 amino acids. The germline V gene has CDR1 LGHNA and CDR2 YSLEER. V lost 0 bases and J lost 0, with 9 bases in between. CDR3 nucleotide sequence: TGCGCCAGCAGCCAAGATTACCCGAGCTCTGGAAACACCATATATTTT. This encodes CASSQDYPSSGNTIYF.

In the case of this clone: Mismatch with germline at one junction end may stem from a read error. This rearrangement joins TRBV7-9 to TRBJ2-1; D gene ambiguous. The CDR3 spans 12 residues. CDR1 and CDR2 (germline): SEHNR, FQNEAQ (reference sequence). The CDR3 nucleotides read TGTTCCAGCAGCTTCGGTAGCAATGAGCAGTTCTTC. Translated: CSSSFGSNEQFF. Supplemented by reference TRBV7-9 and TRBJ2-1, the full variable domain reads DTGVSQNPRHKITKRGQNVTFRCDPISEHNRLYWYRQTLGQGPEFLTYFQNEAQLEKSRLLSDRFSAERPKGSFSTLEIQRTEQGDSAMYLCSSSFGSNEQFFGPGTRLTVL.

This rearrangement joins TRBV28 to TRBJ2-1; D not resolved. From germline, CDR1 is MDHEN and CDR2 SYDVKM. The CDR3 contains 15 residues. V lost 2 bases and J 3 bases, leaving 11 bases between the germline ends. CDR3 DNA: TGTGCCAGCAGTTTACCTTCCGCCAGCTACAATGAGCAGTTCTTC. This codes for CASSLPSASYNEQFF.

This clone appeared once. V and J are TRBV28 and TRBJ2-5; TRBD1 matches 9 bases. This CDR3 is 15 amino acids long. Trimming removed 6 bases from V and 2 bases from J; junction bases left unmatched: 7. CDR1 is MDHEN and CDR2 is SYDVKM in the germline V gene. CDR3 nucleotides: TGTGCCAGCAGCTCCCCCGGGACAGGGCAAGAGACCCAGTACTTC. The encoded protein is CASSSPGTGQETQYF.

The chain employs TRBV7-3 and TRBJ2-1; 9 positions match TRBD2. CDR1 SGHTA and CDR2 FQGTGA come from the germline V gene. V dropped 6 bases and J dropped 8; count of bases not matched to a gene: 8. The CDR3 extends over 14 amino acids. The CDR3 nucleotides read TGTGCCAGCAGGCGGGCGGGAGGGCCAGATGAGCAGTTCTTC. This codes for CASRRAGGPDEQFF.

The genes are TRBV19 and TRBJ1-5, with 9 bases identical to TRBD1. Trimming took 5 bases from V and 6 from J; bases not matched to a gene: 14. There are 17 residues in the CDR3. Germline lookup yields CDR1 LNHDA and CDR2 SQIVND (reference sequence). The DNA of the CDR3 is TGTGCCAGTAGTCCCGGGACAGGGCTTATAATGGGTCAGCCCCAGCATTTT. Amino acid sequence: CASSPGTGLIMGQPQHF.